Below, 27 T cell receptor beta chains from the same sample are listed, as sequenced in a study of OX40 agonist ivuxolimab in advanced cancers. This table comes from immunoSEQ multiplex PCR, and its TCRdb copy is limited to in-frame clones, with some not included. The table records more than 35,000 clones, around 88% of them present only once. The specimen was CD4+ or CD8+ T cells sorted from blood, collected in a trial of the OX40 agonist ivuxolimab. Receptors were obtained from an adult with an advanced solid tumor such as melanoma, head and neck, liver or kidney cancer.

The chain combines TRBV7-9 with TRBJ2-1; TRBD2 matches 7 bases. Germline trimming cut 6 bases from V and 3 bases from J; bases unmatched to any gene: 8. The CDR3 runs 15 residues. Germline assignment: CDR1 SEHNR and CDR2 FQNEAQ (reference sequence). CDR3 nucleotide sequence: TGTGCCAGCAGACAATCTGGCGGGAGCTACAATGAGCAGTTCTTC. Its protein product is CASRQSGGSYNEQFF.

This clone was observed a single time. The chain combines TRBV9 with TRBJ1-1, with no clear D. Per germline, CDR1 SGDLS and CDR2 YYNGEE. V was clipped by 4 bases and J by 1 base, with 8 bases between them. This CDR3 is built from 13 residues. CDR3 DNA: TGTGCCAGCAGCCCCCGCAGGAACACTGAAGCTTTCTTT. This translates into CASSPRRNTEAFF.

The V call is TRBV19, the J call TRBJ1-1; tentatively, D is TRBD1 (6 bases). V was cut by 3 bases and J by 6 bases, with 14 bases left in between. This CDR3 contains 14 residues. CDR1 and CDR2 from the germline V gene are LNHDA and SQIVND (reference sequence). The DNA of the CDR3 is TGTGCCAGTAGTATCCAGGCAGGGGCCTCTGAAGCTTTCTTT. Translated, it gives CASSIQAGASEAFF.

This rearrangement joins TRBV19 to TRBJ1-1; TRBD1 matches at 8 bases. Trimming at V came to 5 bases and at J to 5 bases, leaving 1 base not matched to a gene. Germline V CDR1 and CDR2: LNHDA, SQIVND (reference sequence). This CDR3 has 12 residues. The CDR3 here is CASSWTGTEAFF. The CDR3 DNA follows: TGTGCCAGTAGTTGGACAGGGACTGAAGCTTTCTTT.

This CDR3 is CASSERGGSNQPQHF. As DNA, the CDR3 is TGTGCCAGCAGTGAAAGGGGTGGTAGCAATCAGCCCCAGCATTTT. The chain couples TRBV6-1 to TRBJ1-5, with D maybe TRBD1 (5 bases). Between the trimmed V and J ends, which lost 2 bases and 0 bases, there was a span of 8 bases. There are 15 residues in the CDR3. Per the germline V gene, CDR1 is MNHNS and CDR2 is SASEGT.

This sequence joins TRBV5-1 and TRBJ1-2, with TRBD1 identical over 7 bases. The junction had 20 bases not matched to a gene; V was cut back by 4 bases and J by 8 bases. Germline V gene data show CDR1 as SGHRS and CDR2 as YFSETQ. This CDR3 contains 17 residues. The CDR3 is CASSLYHRDRKEGGYTF. The CDR3, as DNA: TGCGCCAGCAGCCTTTATCACCGGGACAGAAAAGAGGGAGGCTACACCTTC.

The chain has TRBV14 and TRBJ1-5; perhaps TRBD1 as D (6 bases). The CDR3 is 12 residues long. With 2 bases removed from V and 7 bases from J, the gap between germline ends came to 6 bases. CDR1 SGHDN and CDR2 FVKESK come from the germline V gene. CDR3 sequence: CASSQRGQPQHF. As DNA, the CDR3 is TGTGCCAGCAGCCAAAGGGGGCAGCCCCAGCATTTT.

The chain combines TRBV2 with TRBJ1-6; 9 bases are shared with TRBD1. The germline V gene encodes CDR1 SNHLY and CDR2 FYNNEI. This CDR3 comprises 13 residues. J was trimmed by 6 bases and V by 7 bases; bases with no gene match: 1. In DNA form, the CDR3 reads TGTGCCAGCATACAGGGGGCTAATTCACCCCTCCACTTT. This sequence encodes CASIQGANSPLHF.

This sequence joins TRBV4-3 and TRBJ1-6; 8 positions agree with TRBD1. The CDR3 spans 15 residues. The germline gives CDR1 LGHNA, CDR2 YSLEER. V lost 1 base, J lost 6 bases, and 2 bases stayed unmatched. The CDR3 sequence: CASSQADRANSPLHF. CDR3 coding DNA: TGCGCCAGCAGCCAAGCGGACAGGGCTAATTCACCCCTCCACTTT.

As for this clone: Other nucleotide sequences from this sample produce the same CDR3. The chain combines TRBV4-1 with TRBJ2-5; D unresolved. The CDR3 length is 13 residues. Germline values: CDR1 MGHRA, CDR2 YSYEKL. Deletions cut 0 bases from V and 4 bases from J, with 6 bases between. In DNA form, the CDR3 reads TGCGCCAGCAGCCAAGAGGGCAGAGAGACCCAGTACTTC. Protein: CASSQEGRETQYF.

This clone is medium-sized. This chain uses TRBV6-5 with TRBJ2-2, with 7 nucleotides matching TRBD1. The CDR3 has 12 residues. V trimming: 10 bases; J trimming: 3 bases; junction bases outside the gene matches: 2. The germline V gene encodes CDR1 MNHEY and CDR2 SVGAGI. CDR3 amino acids: CATTGDTGELFF. CDR3 sequence (DNA): TGTGCCACCACAGGGGACACCGGGGAGCTGTTTTTT.

This clone occurred once. V and J are TRBV12-5 and TRBJ1-1; D gene uncertain. Germline CDR1 LGHNT, CDR2 FRNRAP. The CDR3 has 12 residues. Trimming stripped 6 bases from V and 5 bases from J, with 10 bases between. The CDR3 sequence: CASGPGRTEAFF. The CDR3 DNA follows: TGTGCTAGTGGCCCCGGACGTACTGAAGCTTTCTTT. Together with reference TRBV12-5 and TRBJ1-1, the CDR3 gives the full variable domain: DARVTQTPRHKVTEMGQEVTMRCQPILGHNTVFWYRQTMMQGLELLAYFRNRAPLDDSGMPKDRFSAEMPDATLATLKIQPSEPRDSAVYFCASGPGRTEAFFGQGTRLTVV.

The gene calls are TRBV9 and TRBJ1-2; D might be TRBD1 (6 bases). The germline V gene encodes CDR1 SGDLS and CDR2 YYNGEE. V dropped 0 bases and J dropped 2 bases, with 14 bases sitting between them. The CDR3 is 16 residues long. The CDR3: CASSVDREAANYGYTF. For the CDR3, the DNA is TGTGCCAGCAGCGTAGACAGGGAAGCGGCCAACTATGGCTACACCTTC.

The CDR3: CASSYSSITGELFF. As DNA, the CDR3 is TGTGCCAGCAGTTACTCCTCGATCACCGGGGAGCTGTTTTTT. V usage is TRBV6-5 and J usage is TRBJ2-2; D remains ambiguous. The germline V gene has CDR1 MNHEY and CDR2 SVGAGI. V was shortened by 0 bases and J by 4 bases, with 6 bases between the two germline ends. The CDR3 extends over 14 amino acids.

V and J are TRBV9 and TRBJ2-1; D unresolved. The CDR3 has 13 residues. The germline V gene has CDR1 SGDLS and CDR2 YYNGEE. V lost 0 bases and J 8 bases, leaving 9 bases between the germline ends. The CDR3: CASSVAKVHEQFF. The CDR3 region has the DNA TGTGCCAGCAGCGTAGCTAAAGTCCATGAGCAGTTCTTC.

The J gene is TRBJ1-5, the V gene TRBV2; no clear D gene. The length of the CDR3 is 15 residues. The V end was cut by 7 bases, the J end by 0 bases, with 13 bases between. The V gene's germline CDR1 is SNHLY and CDR2 FYNNEI. CDR3 residues: CASNARGYSNQPQHF. CDR3 sequence (DNA): TGTGCCAGCAACGCCCGGGGTTATAGCAATCAGCCCCAGCATTTT.

The rearrangement links TRBV6-1 to TRBJ2-7; D is uncertain. Trimming removed 1 base from V and 4 bases from J, with 5 bases in between. This CDR3 has 12 residues. Germline-derived CDR1 and CDR2 are MNHNS and SASEGT. The CDR3 region has the DNA TGTGCCAGCAGTGAAGAAGGGTACGAGCAGTACTTC. Translating gives CASSEEGYEQYF.

The chain couples TRBV9 to TRBJ2-7; D unclear. The germline CDR1 and CDR2 sequences are SGDLS and YYNGEE. The CDR3 spans 12 residues. Trimming shortened V by 2 bases and J by 5 bases, and 8 bases separated the two germline ends. The CDR3 spells CASSVNVDEQYF. The CDR3 bases are TGTGCCAGCAGCGTGAACGTCGACGAGCAGTACTTC.

The count of this clone is one. This rearrangement joins TRBV7-9 to TRBJ2-2, with unresolved D. This CDR3 comprises 13 residues. With 3 bases removed from V and 5 bases from J, the gap between germline ends came to 7 bases. Germline CDR1 SEHNR, CDR2 FQNEAQ (reference sequence). Here the CDR3 reads CASSLSETGELFF. CDR3 bases: TGTGCCAGCAGCTTGAGTGAAACCGGGGAGCTGTTTTTT.

This clone was observed a single time. The chain uses TRBV7-9 and TRBJ2-5; the match to TRBD1 covers 7 bases. The CDR3 has 14 residues. Germline-derived CDR1 and CDR2 are SEHNR and FQNEAQ (reference sequence). Trimming took 3 bases from V and 0 from J; bases not matched to a gene: 1. The CDR3 coding sequence is TGTGCCAGCAGCTTCACAGGGGACCAAGAGACCCAGTACTTC. It codes for CASSFTGDQETQYF.

This chain uses TRBV19 with TRBJ2-7, with D possibly TRBD2 on 6 matching bases. The CDR3 runs to 13 residues. Trimming removed 6 bases from V and 0 bases from J, with 9 bases in between. CDR1 and CDR2 (germline): LNHDA, SQIVND (reference sequence). Written as DNA, the CDR3 is TGTGCCAGTAGCCCCGGGAGCTCCTACGAGCAGTACTTC. Its protein product is CASSPGSSYEQYF.

This clone was seen once. The rearrangement links TRBV7-6 to TRBJ1-3, with 8 bases fitting TRBD1. Germline V gives CDR1 SGHVS, CDR2 FNYEAQ. The J segment lost 1 base and the V segment lost 1 base, leaving 3 bases of the junction unmatched. The length of the CDR3 is 16 residues. CDR3 bases: TGTGCCAGCAGCTTAGGGACAGGGCATTCTGGAAACACCATATATTTT. Translating gives CASSLGTGHSGNTIYF. The whole variable domain, remainder taken from reference TRBV7-6 and TRBJ1-3, is GAGVSQSPRYKVTKRGQDVALRCDPISGHVSLYWYRQALGQGPEFLTYFNYEAQQDKSGLPNDRFSAERPEGSISTLTIQRTEQRDSAMYRCASSLGTGHSGNTIYFGEGSWLTVV.

This clone has more than one count but fewer than ten. The chain has TRBV9 and TRBJ1-2; 12 bases align to TRBD1. Germline CDR1 and CDR2: SGDLS and YYNGEE. V lost 6 bases and J lost 8; bases outside the gene matches: 14. This CDR3 contains 16 residues. The CDR3 coding sequence is TGTGCCAGCACTTCCTCCCTGCGGGACAGGGGGCAGGGCTACACCTTC. As protein: CASTSSLRDRGQGYTF.

The chain links TRBV6-1 to TRBJ1-5; D remains unclear. Trimming shortened V by 2 bases and J by 3 bases, and 5 bases separated the two germline ends. Germline CDR1 reads MNHNS; CDR2 reads SASEGT. The CDR3 has 13 amino acids. DNA of the CDR3: TGTGCCAGCAGTGAATGGGCCAATCAGCCCCAGCATTTT. Its translation is CASSEWANQPQHF.

V is TRBV15 and J is TRBJ2-7; either TRBD1 or TRBD2 may supply D (5 bases each). Germline V lookup: CDR1 LNHNV, CDR2 YYDKDF (reference sequence). Deletions cut 0 bases from V and 5 bases from J, with 11 bases between. The CDR3 totals 14 residues. The CDR3 spells CATSREPGANEQYF. The DNA for the CDR3 is TGTGCCACCAGCAGAGAACCCGGGGCCAACGAGCAGTACTTC.

This chain joins TRBV5-6 and TRBJ2-7, with TRBD1 identical over 8 bases. Germline-derived CDR1 and CDR2 are SGHDT and YYEEEE. V trimming: 4 bases; J trimming: 3 bases; junction bases outside the gene matches: 6. The length of the CDR3 is 14 residues. The DNA of the CDR3 is TGTGCCAGCAGCACGTGGGACAGGATCTACGAGCAGTACTTC. It encodes CASSTWDRIYEQYF.

The chain employs TRBV27 and TRBJ1-6; D is ambiguous. The CDR3 is made up of 14 amino acids. V was trimmed by 2 bases and J by 7 bases, leaving 9 bases between them. Germline V lookup: CDR1 MNHEY, CDR2 SMNVEV (reference sequence). CDR3 coding DNA: TGTGCCAGCAGTTTACCCACGTCCAATTCACCCCTCCACTTT. Its translation is CASSLPTSNSPLHF.